This T cell receptor beta chain appears in the sequencing data of a study of graft-versus-host responses after intestinal transplantation. Co-plating was performed using approximately 200,000 CFSE-labeled responder cells and approximately 200,000 irradiated, violet-dye-labeled stimulator cells. Germline CDR1 MNHEY, CDR2 SVGAGI. V was trimmed by 7 bases and J by 5 bases, leaving 18 bases between them. The CDR3 covers 14 residues. TCRdb's copy holds only in-frame clones and misses some; the assay was immunoSEQ multiplex PCR. The sample contains 8,000 to 13,000 clones, around a third of which appear only once.

The TCR comes from a human patient who received an intestinal transplant. This sequence joins TRBV6-5 and TRBJ2-7, with a weak D call TRBD1 (6 bases). This specimen was alloreactive CD8+ T cells from a mixed lymphocyte reaction culture, taken before intestinal transplant. Subset in this sample: CFSE-low proliferating T cells sorted from roughly six-day pre-transplant mixed lymphocyte reaction (GvH or HvG direction). The CDR3 reads CASTHMDSYNEQYF. DNA for the CDR3: TGTGCCAGCACCCACATGGACAGCTATAACGAGCAGTACTTC.